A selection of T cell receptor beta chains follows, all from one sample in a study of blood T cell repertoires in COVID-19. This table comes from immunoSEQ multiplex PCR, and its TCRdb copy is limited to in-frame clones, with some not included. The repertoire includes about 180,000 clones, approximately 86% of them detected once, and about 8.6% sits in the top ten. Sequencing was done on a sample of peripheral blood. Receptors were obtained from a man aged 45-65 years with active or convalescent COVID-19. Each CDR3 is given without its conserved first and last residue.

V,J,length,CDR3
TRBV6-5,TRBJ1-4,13,ASSHRQGRDEKLF
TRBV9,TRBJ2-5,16,ASSVAKGQGLSMETQY
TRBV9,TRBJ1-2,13,ASSGSDRGLRGYT
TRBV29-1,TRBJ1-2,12,SVAWTGLFYGYT
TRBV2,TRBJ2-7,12,ASKGNRGAYEQY
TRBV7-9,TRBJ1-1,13,ASSRSGHSNTEAF
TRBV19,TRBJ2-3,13,ASSIPGHGKDTQY
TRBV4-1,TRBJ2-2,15,ASSQGGTGGLTGELF
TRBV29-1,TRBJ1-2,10,SVPQGNYGYT
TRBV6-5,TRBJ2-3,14,ASSYSSGSGADTQY
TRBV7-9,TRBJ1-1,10,ASREQGTEAF
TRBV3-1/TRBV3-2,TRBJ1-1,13,ASSQERTGVRGAF
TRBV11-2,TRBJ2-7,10,ASSIGRYEQY
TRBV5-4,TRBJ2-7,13,ASSPPFPAGDEQY
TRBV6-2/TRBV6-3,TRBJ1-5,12,ASSYRKGDQPQH
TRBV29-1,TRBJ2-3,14,SVEDFHRSSTDTQY
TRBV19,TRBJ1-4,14,ASTLLGTATNEKLF
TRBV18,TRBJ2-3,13,ASSPGLAGTDTQY
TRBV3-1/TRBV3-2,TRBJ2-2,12,ASSQDFGTGELF
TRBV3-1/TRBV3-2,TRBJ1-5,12,ASSQGQGYQPQH
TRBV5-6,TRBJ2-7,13,ASSSLEAGGAEQY
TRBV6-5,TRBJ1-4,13,ASSTTGQFNEKLF